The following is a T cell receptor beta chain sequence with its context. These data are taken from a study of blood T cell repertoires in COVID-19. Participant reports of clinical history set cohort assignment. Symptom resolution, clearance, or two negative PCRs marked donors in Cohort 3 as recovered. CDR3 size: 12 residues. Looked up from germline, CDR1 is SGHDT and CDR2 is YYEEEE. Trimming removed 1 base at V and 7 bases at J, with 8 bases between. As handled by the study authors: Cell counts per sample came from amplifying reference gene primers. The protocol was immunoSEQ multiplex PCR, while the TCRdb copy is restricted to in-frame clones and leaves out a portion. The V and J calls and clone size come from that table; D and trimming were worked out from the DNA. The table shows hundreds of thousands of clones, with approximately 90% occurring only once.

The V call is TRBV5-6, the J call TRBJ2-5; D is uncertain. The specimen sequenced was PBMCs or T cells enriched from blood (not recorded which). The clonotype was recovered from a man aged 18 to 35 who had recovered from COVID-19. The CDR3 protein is CASSLYAGTQYF. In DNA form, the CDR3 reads TGTGCCAGCAGCTTGTATGCCGGGACCCAGTACTTC.